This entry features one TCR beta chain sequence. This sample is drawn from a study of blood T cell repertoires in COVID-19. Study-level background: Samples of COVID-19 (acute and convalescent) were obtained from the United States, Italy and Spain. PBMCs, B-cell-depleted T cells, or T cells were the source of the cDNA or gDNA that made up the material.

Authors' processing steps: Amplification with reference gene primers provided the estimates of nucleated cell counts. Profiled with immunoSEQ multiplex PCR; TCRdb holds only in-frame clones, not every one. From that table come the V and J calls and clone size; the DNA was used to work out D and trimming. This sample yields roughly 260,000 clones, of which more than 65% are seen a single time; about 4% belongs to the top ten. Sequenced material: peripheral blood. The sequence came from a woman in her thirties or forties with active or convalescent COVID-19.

This chain's CDR3 is CASSLLGASGGYEQYV. CDR3 in DNA: TGTGCCAGCAGCTTACTGGGGGCTAGCGGGGGTTACGAGCAGTACGTC. The V and J genes are TRBV11-2 and TRBJ2-7; 10 positions match TRBD2. This CDR3 is 16 amino acids long. CDR1 is SGHAT, CDR2 FQNNGV, per germline. With V trimmed by 2 bases and J by 4 bases, 8 bases remained unmatched.